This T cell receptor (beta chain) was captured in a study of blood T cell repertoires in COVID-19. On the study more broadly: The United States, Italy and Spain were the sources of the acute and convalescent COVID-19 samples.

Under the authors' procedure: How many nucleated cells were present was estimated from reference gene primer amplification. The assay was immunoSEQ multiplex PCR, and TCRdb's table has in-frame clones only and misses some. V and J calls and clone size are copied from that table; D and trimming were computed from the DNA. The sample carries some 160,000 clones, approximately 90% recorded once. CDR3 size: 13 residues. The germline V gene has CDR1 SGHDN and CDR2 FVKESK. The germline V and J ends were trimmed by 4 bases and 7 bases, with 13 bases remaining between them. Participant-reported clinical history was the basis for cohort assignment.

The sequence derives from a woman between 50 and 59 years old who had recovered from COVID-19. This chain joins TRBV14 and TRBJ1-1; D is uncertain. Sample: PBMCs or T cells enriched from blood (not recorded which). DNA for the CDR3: TGTGCCAGCAGCCGTCGCTTAGTTAGTGAAGCTTTCTTT. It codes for CASSRRLVSEAFF.